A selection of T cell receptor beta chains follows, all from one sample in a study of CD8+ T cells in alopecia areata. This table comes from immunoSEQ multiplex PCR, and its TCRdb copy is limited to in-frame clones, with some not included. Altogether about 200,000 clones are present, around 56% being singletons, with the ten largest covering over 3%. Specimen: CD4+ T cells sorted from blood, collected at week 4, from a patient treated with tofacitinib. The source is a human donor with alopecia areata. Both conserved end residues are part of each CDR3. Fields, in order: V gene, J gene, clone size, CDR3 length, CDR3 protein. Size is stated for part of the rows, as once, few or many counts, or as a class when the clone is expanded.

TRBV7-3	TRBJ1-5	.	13	CASSPGSGDPQHF
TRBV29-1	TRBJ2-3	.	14	CSGEDPPGTDTQYF
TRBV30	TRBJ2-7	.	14	CAWSVGTGNYEQYF
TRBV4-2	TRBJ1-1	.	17	CASRTSGQFSGRAEAFF
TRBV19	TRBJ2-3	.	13	CASSIRGTDTQYF
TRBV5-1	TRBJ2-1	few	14	CASSLKSPYNEQFF
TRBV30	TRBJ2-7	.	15	CAWSGTGGSSYEQYF
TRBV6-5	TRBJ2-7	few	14	CASSERGGSYEQYF
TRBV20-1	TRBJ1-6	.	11	CSARDRGPLHF
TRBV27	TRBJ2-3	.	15	CASSLWGTAVDTQYF
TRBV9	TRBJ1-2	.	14	CASSVGPANYGYTF
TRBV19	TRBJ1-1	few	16	CASTIRVGQSYTEAFF
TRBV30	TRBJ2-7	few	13	CAWSVLRGYEQYF